This T cell receptor (beta chain) was captured by sequencing in a study of blood T cell repertoires in COVID-19. The overall study: There were acute and convalescent COVID-19 samples, and they came from the United States, Italy and Spain.

Authors' methods: Estimation of nucleated cell counts relied on the amplification of reference gene primers. Assay used: immunoSEQ multiplex PCR; TCRdb lists only in-frame clones, some missing. That table gives V, J and clone size, and the DNA gave D and trimming. The table shows tens of thousands of clones, with more than 75% occurring only once. This CDR3 spans 14 amino acids. V shed 4 bases and J shed 3 bases, with 11 bases lying between them. Germline V gives CDR1 SGHDT, CDR2 YYEEEE. V usage is TRBV5-6 and J usage is TRBJ1-5; D gene uncertain. The source is an elderly man with active or convalescent COVID-19. Source material: peripheral blood. As DNA, the CDR3 is TGTGCCAGCAGCCGTAAGAAGCTCAATCAGCCCCAGCATTTT. It translates to CASSRKKLNQPQHF.